This entry features one T cell receptor beta chain sequence. Its matching antigen is unknown. The data originate from a study of CD8 T cells in ankylosing spondylitis. General study findings and limits: One TCR beta motif, made up of roughly 8 highly homologous variants, appeared characteristic of ankylosing spondylitis blood. Significant enrichment of disease-linked clones was reportedly seen in matched ankylosing spondylitis synovial fluid.

CDR1 is SGHRS and CDR2 is YFSETQ in the germline V gene. V was shortened by 3 bases and J by 4 bases, with 16 bases between the two germline ends. The length of the CDR3 is 15 residues. By quantitative 5'-RACE with molecular barcodes, the TCR beta libraries were made. A single record per CDR3 protein comes from TCRdb applying MiXCR to the 5' RACE reads. The data hold about 330,000 distinct CDR3 sequences, with less than 10% observed a single time. This receptor was taken from a male donor with ankylosing spondylitis. Sample: blood, either unsorted or a sorted T cell fraction (not recorded which). The J gene is TRBJ1-1, the V gene TRBV5-1; D is uncertain. CDR3 bases: TGCGCCAGCAGCTACTACGGGTCACGGGGCACTGAAGCTTTCTTT. Amino acids: CASSYYGSRGTEAFF.